Sequencing of this T cell receptor beta chain was carried out in a study of shared clonotypes between healthy human individuals. Study details: Three plates each covered CD4 naive and memory; CD8 naive two, CD8 memory one. Findings and caveats of the study: Of the naive CD4 clonotypes, approximately 5% were shared across several donors. Lower generation probabilities were found for non-shared clonotypes than for those shared by all four donors.

Assay runs were performed at deep level. Assay used: immunoSEQ multiplex PCR; TCRdb lists only in-frame clones, some missing. Among 2 million to 2.5 million clones listed, about nine tenths were seen once. CDR3 length equals 11 residues. With V trimmed by 7 bases and J by 1 base, 1 base remained unmatched. Germline V CDR1 and CDR2: SQVTM, ANQGSEA. On this clone itself: The antigen is undetermined.

The receptor's source is a man between 18 and 35 years old in good health. Some clones in this sample may be carry-over from other donors' samples. The chain combines TRBV29-1 with TRBJ2-7, with 7 bases aligning to TRBD1. Sequencing was carried out using naive CD4+ T cells from PBMCs. Subset noted: CD45RA+ positively selected. The CDR3 protein is CSGGQSYEQYF. As DNA, the CDR3 is TGCAGCGGGGGACAGTCCTACGAGCAGTACTTC.